This T cell receptor beta chain was documented in a study of brain T cells in children with intractable seizures. Overall study results and limits: Among the top 50 brain clones were public and private clonotypes. Pre-surgery blood may have been undersampled, hiding some clones. Viral specificity was inferred only from CDR3 similarity; HCMV serostatus was unknown.

The CDR3 contains 16 residues. The germline V gene has CDR1 MDHEN and CDR2 SYDVKM. The V end lost 4 bases, the J end lost 0 bases, and 13 bases lay between the germline ends. The sequenced cases were selected for having the highest brain T cell transcript signatures. TCRdb's table, derived via immunoSEQ multiplex PCR, lists solely in-frame clones and lacks some. The table shows approximately 7,800 clones, with around 67% occurring only once. This clone was observed a few times. Its specificity is not known. The chain recombines TRBV28 with TRBJ2-4; D ambiguous. The TCR was taken from a boy younger than two with tuberous sclerosis and intractable seizures. This sample comprised resected brain tissue, obtained at surgery. CDR3 region: CASSSYRALAKNIQYF. The CDR3 bases are TGTGCCAGCAGTTCATACAGAGCCCTAGCCAAAAACATTCAGTACTTC.